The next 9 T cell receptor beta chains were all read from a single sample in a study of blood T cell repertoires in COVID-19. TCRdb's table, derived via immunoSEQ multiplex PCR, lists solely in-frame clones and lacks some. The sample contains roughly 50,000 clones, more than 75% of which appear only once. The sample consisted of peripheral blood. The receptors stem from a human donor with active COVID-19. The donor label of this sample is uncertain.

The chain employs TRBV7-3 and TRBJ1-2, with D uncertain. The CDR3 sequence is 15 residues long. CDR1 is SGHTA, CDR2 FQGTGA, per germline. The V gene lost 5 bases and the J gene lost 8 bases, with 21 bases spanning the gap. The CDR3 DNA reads TGTGCCAGCAGCCCCCGGGAAATCAAATTTGGGGGCTACACCTTC. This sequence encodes CASSPREIKFGGYTF.

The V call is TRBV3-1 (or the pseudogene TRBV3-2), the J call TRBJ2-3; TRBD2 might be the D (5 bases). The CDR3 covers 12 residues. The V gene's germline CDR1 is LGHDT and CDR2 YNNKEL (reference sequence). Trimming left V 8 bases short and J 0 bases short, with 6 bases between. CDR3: CASGGSTDTQYF. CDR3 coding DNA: TGTGCCAGCGGAGGTAGCACAGATACGCAGTATTTT.

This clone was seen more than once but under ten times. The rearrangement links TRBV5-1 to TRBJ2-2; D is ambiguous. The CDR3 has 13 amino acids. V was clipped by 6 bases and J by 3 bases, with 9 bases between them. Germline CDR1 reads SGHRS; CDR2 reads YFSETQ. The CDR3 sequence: CASKELDTGELFF. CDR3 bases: TGCGCCAGCAAGGAGCTTGACACCGGGGAGCTGTTTTTT. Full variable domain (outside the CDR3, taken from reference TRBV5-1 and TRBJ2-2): KAGVTQTPRYLIKTRGQQVTLSCSPISGHRSVSWYQQTPGQGLQFLFEYFSETQRNKGNFPGRFSGRQFSNSRSEMNVSTLELGDSALYLCASKELDTGELFFGEGSRLTVL.

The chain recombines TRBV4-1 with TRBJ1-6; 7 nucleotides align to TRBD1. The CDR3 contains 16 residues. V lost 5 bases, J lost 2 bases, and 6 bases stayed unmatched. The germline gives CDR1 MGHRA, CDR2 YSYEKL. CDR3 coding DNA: TGCGCCAGCAGCAAACAGGGGAACCCCTATAATTCACCCCTCCACTTT. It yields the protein CASSKQGNPYNSPLHF.

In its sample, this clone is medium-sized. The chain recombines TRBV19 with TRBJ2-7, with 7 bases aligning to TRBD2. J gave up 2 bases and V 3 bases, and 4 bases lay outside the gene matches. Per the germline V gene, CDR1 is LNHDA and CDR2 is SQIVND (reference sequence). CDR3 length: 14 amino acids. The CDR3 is CASSMSGGAYEQYF. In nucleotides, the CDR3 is TGTGCCAGTAGTATGTCGGGGGGAGCCTACGAGCAGTACTTC.

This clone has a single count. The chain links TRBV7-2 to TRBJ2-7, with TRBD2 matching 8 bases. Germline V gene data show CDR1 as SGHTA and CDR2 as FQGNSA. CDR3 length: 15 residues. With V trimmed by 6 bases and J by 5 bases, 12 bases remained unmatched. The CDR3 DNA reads TGTGCCAGCAGGGAAAGCGGGGGCCGCTCTAACGAGCAGTACTTC. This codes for CASRESGGRSNEQYF.

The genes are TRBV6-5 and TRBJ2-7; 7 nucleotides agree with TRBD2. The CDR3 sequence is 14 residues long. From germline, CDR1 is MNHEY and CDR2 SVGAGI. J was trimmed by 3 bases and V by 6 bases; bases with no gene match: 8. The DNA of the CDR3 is TGTGCCAGCAGCCAAGGACTAGTTCTCTACGAGCAGTACTTC. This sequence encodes CASSQGLVLYEQYF.

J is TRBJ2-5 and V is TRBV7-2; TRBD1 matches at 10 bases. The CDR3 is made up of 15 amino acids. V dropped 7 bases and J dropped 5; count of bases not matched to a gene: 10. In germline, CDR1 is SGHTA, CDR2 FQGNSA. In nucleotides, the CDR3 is TGTGCCAGCACCCTTAGGACAGGGGGTTGGGAGACCCAGTACTTC. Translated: CASTLRTGGWETQYF.

CDR3 region: CASSYGQGGNEQFF. For the CDR3, the DNA is TGTGCCAGCAGCTATGGACAGGGGGGCAATGAGCAGTTCTTC. The chain uses TRBV7-9 and TRBJ2-1; 10 bases agree with TRBD1. The germline V gene has CDR1 SEHNR and CDR2 FQNEAQ (reference sequence). V shed 4 bases and J 6 bases; nucleotides not matched to a gene: 3. The length of the CDR3 is 14 residues.